These 24 T cell receptor beta chains were sequenced from one sample in a study of blood T cell repertoires in COVID-19. Sequencing used immunoSEQ multiplex PCR; TCRdb keeps in-frame clones, though not all of them. The data hold 120,000 or so clones, with 85% to 90% observed a single time. What was sequenced was peripheral blood. The receptors were gathered from a man aged 65-85 years who had recovered from COVID-19.

The V gene is TRBV10-1, the J gene TRBJ2-1, with D tentatively TRBD1 (6 bases). The CDR3 sequence is 17 residues long. Germline V gene data show CDR1 as WNHNN and CDR2 as SYGVQD (reference sequence). V lost 3 bases and J lost 5, with 20 bases in between. The CDR3 sequence: CASSDPAGRGGHNEQFF. CDR3 DNA: TGCGCCAGCAGTGACCCGGCGGGCAGGGGTGGACACAATGAGCAGTTCTTC.

The chain is built from TRBV30 and TRBJ2-2; TRBD2 matches at 8 bases. V dropped 0 bases and J dropped 7; count of bases not matched to a gene: 10. Looked up from germline, CDR1 is GTSNPN and CDR2 is SVGIG (reference sequence). The CDR3 loop spans 16 amino acids. CDR3 nucleotide sequence: TGTGCCTGGAGTGTACTTTGGAGCGGGAGTGGCGGGGAGCTGTTTTTT. Translation: CAWSVLWSGSGGELFF.

The chain is built from TRBV3-1 (or the pseudogene TRBV3-2) and TRBJ2-7, with 11 bases that match TRBD2. Germline CDR1 is LGHDT and CDR2 is YNNKEL (reference sequence). V lost 2 bases, J lost 3 bases, and 0 bases stayed unmatched. The CDR3 consists of 14 residues. The CDR3 loop reads CASSQTSGGYEQYF. CDR3 DNA: TGTGCCAGCAGCCAAACTAGCGGGGGCTACGAGCAGTACTTC.

V gene TRBV5-1 combines with J gene TRBJ2-3; 10 bases agree with TRBD1. The CDR3 runs 20 residues. V was clipped by 0 bases and J by 1 base; unmatched bases: 14. Germline lookup yields CDR1 SGHRS and CDR2 YFSETQ. For the CDR3, the DNA is TGCGCCAGCAGCTTGGATTTACCCGCGACCGGGACAGGGGGCACAGATACGCAGTATTTT. This encodes CASSLDLPATGTGGTDTQYF.

The chain employs TRBV7-2 and TRBJ2-1; D is possibly TRBD1 (5 bases). Trimming shortened V by 5 bases and J by 4 bases, and 12 bases separated the two germline ends. This CDR3 spans 14 amino acids. Germline values: CDR1 SGHTA, CDR2 FQGNSA. The chain's CDR3 is CASSVQGRYNEQFF. The CDR3 nucleotides are TGTGCCAGCAGCGTTCAGGGTCGGTACAATGAGCAGTTCTTC.

The rearrangement links TRBV4-1 to TRBJ1-2; 8 positions agree with TRBD1. There are 15 residues in the CDR3. V lost 0 bases to trimming and J lost 7 bases; unmatched junction nucleotides: 7. Germline lookup yields CDR1 MGHRA and CDR2 YSYEKL. The CDR3 sequence is CASSQEGRGLRGYTF. The CDR3 DNA is TGCGCCAGCAGCCAAGAGGGCAGGGGGCTTCGTGGCTACACCTTC.

This chain joins TRBV2 and TRBJ1-4, with 9 bases matching TRBD1. CDR3 size: 14 residues. With 6 bases clipped from V and 7 bases from J, the junction kept 6 bases outside the gene matches. Germline assignment: CDR1 SNHLY and CDR2 FYNNEI. The CDR3 loop reads CASRPGQGREKLFF. The CDR3 region has the DNA TGTGCCAGCAGACCGGGACAGGGTCGTGAAAAACTGTTTTTT. Based on the CDR3 plus reference TRBV2 and TRBJ1-4, the full variable domain is EPEVTQTPSHQVTQMGQEVILRCVPISNHLYFYWYRQILGQKVEFLVSFYNNEISEKSEIFDDQFSVERPDGSNFTLKIRSTKLEDSAMYFCASRPGQGREKLFFGSGTQLSVL.

The chain carries TRBV6-5 and TRBJ2-3; 7 nucleotides line up with TRBD2. Germline CDR1 is MNHEY and CDR2 is SVGAGI. The CDR3 covers 14 residues. The trim removed 6 bases at V and 0 bases at J, leaving 3 bases unmatched. CDR3 sequence reads: CASRAGTSTDTQYF. CDR3 coding DNA: TGTGCCAGCAGAGCGGGGACTAGCACAGATACGCAGTATTTT.

The chain recombines TRBV27 with TRBJ1-4, with 9 bases matching TRBD1. Germline assignment: CDR1 MNHEY and CDR2 SMNVEV (reference sequence). This CDR3 contains 15 residues. V was clipped by 6 bases and J by 8 bases; unmatched bases: 10. The DNA of the CDR3 is TGTGCCAGCAGGCCACAGGGGGCGCTAGGGGAAAAACTGTTTTTT. This gives the protein CASRPQGALGEKLFF.

The genes are TRBV5-1 and TRBJ1-1, with TRBD1 identical over 9 bases. The germline gives CDR1 SGHRS, CDR2 YFSETQ. There are 14 residues in the CDR3. Trimming removed 3 bases from V and 5 bases from J; junction bases left unmatched: 5. CDR3 protein: CASSSGQGSTEAFF. In DNA form, the CDR3 reads TGCGCCAGCAGCTCCGGACAGGGGAGTACTGAAGCTTTCTTT.

The chain joins TRBV5-6 to TRBJ2-2, with D perhaps matching TRBD2 (5 bases). Germline CDR1 is SGHDT and CDR2 is YYEEEE. The CDR3 extends over 14 amino acids. Between the trimmed V and J ends, which lost 5 bases and 7 bases, there was a span of 15 bases. The CDR3 DNA reads as TGTGCCAGCAGGGGCCGGCACGAGGGCGGGGAGCTGTTTTTT. This encodes CASRGRHEGGELFF.

The chain couples TRBV2 to TRBJ2-2, with 10 bases lining up with TRBD2. This CDR3 is built from 17 residues. V lost 5 bases to trimming and J lost 5 bases; unmatched junction nucleotides: 11. Per germline, CDR1 SNHLY and CDR2 FYNNEI. The CDR3 protein is CASSREREGRETGELFF. The CDR3 DNA is TGTGCCAGCAGTCGGGAGCGGGAGGGCCGGGAAACCGGGGAGCTGTTTTTT.

V and J are TRBV18 and TRBJ1-5, with D possibly TRBD1 on 6 matching bases. CDR1 is KGHSH, CDR2 LQKENI, per germline. The CDR3 consists of 16 residues. V lost 2 bases, J lost 7 bases, and 18 bases lay in between. The CDR3 DNA sequence: TGTGCCAGCTCACCAGGGGGCGGGGGCGCGGGGCAGCCCCAGCATTTT. It encodes CASSPGGGGAGQPQHF.

The chain carries TRBV5-1 and TRBJ1-2, with D hard to call. This CDR3 region has 15 residues. Germline lookup yields CDR1 SGHRS and CDR2 YFSETQ. The V end lost 0 bases, the J end lost 0 bases, and 9 bases lay between the germline ends. As DNA, the CDR3 is TGCGCCAGCAGCTTGGAGACTCTTCCTAACTATGGCTACACCTTC. Amino acid sequence: CASSLETLPNYGYTF.

The genes are TRBV6-6 and TRBJ1-5, with D maybe TRBD1 (5 bases). Trimming shortened V by 8 bases and J by 4 bases, and 9 bases separated the two germline ends. Germline V gene lookup returns CDR1 MNHNY and CDR2 SVGAGI (reference sequence). The CDR3 consists of 12 residues. CDR3: CASSKGNQPQHF. The CDR3 coding sequence is TGTGCCAGCTCTAAGGGGAATCAGCCCCAGCATTTT.

This clone showed up just once. The CDR3 is CASSHPAAGGRTEQYF. Written as DNA, the CDR3 is TGTGCCAGCAGCCACCCTGCAGCGGGGGGGCGTACCGAGCAGTACTTC. V usage is TRBV4-2 and J usage is TRBJ2-7, with 10 positions matching TRBD2. This CDR3 region has 16 residues. Per the germline V gene, CDR1 is LGHNA and CDR2 is YNFKEQ. The junction had 11 bases not matched to a gene; V was cut back by 3 bases and J by 6 bases.

This clone was observed a few times. The V call is TRBV5-1, the J call TRBJ2-1, with D possibly TRBD2 on 6 matching bases. CDR1 and CDR2 from the germline V gene are SGHRS and YFSETQ. The CDR3 totals 13 residues. V gave up 4 bases and J gave up 7 bases, with 12 bases separating them. The CDR3 region is CASSDTGGNEQFF. DNA of the CDR3: TGCGCCAGCAGCGACACAGGAGGGAATGAGCAGTTCTTC.

This rearrangement joins TRBV5-5 to TRBJ1-2; 9 positions match TRBD1. After removal of 3 bases from V and 4 bases from J, the junction contained 4 bases not matched to a gene. Looked up from germline, CDR1 is SGHKS and CDR2 is YYEKEE (reference sequence). This CDR3 spans 14 amino acids. CDR3 loop: CASSSTDRGYGYTF. The DNA for the CDR3 is TGTGCCAGCAGCTCGACGGACAGGGGCTATGGCTACACCTTC.

The J gene is TRBJ1-2, the V gene TRBV28, with 9 bases identical to TRBD1. Germline V gene lookup returns CDR1 MDHEN and CDR2 SYDVKM. J gave up 8 bases and V 3 bases, and 1 base lay outside the gene matches. The CDR3 loop spans 12 amino acids. This CDR3 is CASSLTGGGYTF. The CDR3 bases are TGTGCCAGCAGTTTGACAGGGGGAGGCTACACCTTC.

The chain is built from TRBV28 and TRBJ1-1; maybe TRBD1 (5 bases). Germline lookup yields CDR1 MDHEN and CDR2 SYDVKM. This CDR3 is 12 amino acids long. V lost 6 bases and J lost 10, with 15 bases in between. In DNA, the CDR3 is TGTGCCAGCAGCCCTTATGGGGGGTTAGCTTTCTTT. Translation: CASSPYGGLAFF. The full variable domain, completed using reference TRBV28 and TRBJ1-1, is DVKVTQSSRYLVKRTGEKVFLECVQDMDHENMFWYRQDPGLGLRLIYFSYDVKMKEKGDIPEGYSVSREKKERFSLILESASTNQTSMYLCASSPYGGLAFFGQGTRLTVV.

The rearrangement links TRBV28 to TRBJ2-2; 7 nucleotides align to TRBD1. CDR1 is MDHEN, CDR2 SYDVKM, per germline. With V trimmed by 7 bases and J by 6 bases, 8 bases remained unmatched. This CDR3 region has 14 residues. CDR3 bases: TGTGCCAGCACCACAGGGGTTTCGGCCGGGGAGCTGTTTTTT. Amino acid sequence: CASTTGVSAGELFF.

The J gene is TRBJ1-4, the V gene TRBV9; D not resolved. The germline gives CDR1 SGDLS, CDR2 YYNGEE. This CDR3 region has 15 residues. The V end was cut by 0 bases, the J end by 7 bases, with 13 bases between. CDR3 bases: TGTGCCAGCAGCGTAGAGGCGGGGTACCGTGAAAAACTGTTTTTT. Translated, it gives CASSVEAGYREKLFF. Full variable domain (rest looked up from reference TRBV9 and TRBJ1-4): DSGVTQTPKHLITATGQRVTLRCSPRSGDLSVYWYQQSLDQGLQFLIQYYNGEERAKGNILERFSAQQFPDLHSELNLSSLELGDSALYFCASSVEAGYREKLFFGSGTQLSVL.

The chain joins TRBV11-1 to TRBJ2-7; D gene ambiguous. This CDR3 contains 15 residues. V lost 1 base and J 7 bases, leaving 17 bases between the germline ends. Germline CDR1 reads SGHAT; CDR2 reads FQDESV (reference sequence). CDR3 amino acids: CASSLGVGGRGEQYF. The DNA of the CDR3 is TGTGCCAGCAGCTTAGGGGTAGGCGGCCGAGGTGAGCAGTACTTC.

The gene calls are TRBV7-3 and TRBJ2-1, with 7 bases matching TRBD1. The CDR3 sequence is 16 residues long. J gave up 2 bases and V 5 bases, and 9 bases lay outside the gene matches. Germline loops: CDR1 SGHTA, CDR2 FQGTGA. The CDR3 here is CASSLTGQTTYNEQFF. CDR3 DNA: TGTGCCAGCAGCCTCACGGGACAGACCACCTACAATGAGCAGTTCTTC.